The source of this T cell receptor (beta chain) is a study of T cell responses to AZD1222 COVID-19 vaccine. Sequencing used immunoSEQ multiplex PCR; TCRdb keeps in-frame clones, though not all of them. The sample has more than 100,000 clones; approximately 90% are singletons. The junction had 6 bases not matched to a gene; V was cut back by 3 bases and J by 0 bases. Germline-derived CDR1 and CDR2 are SGDLS and YYNGEE. The CDR3 length is 18 residues. The source material was peripheral blood, sampled 28 days after the second AZD1222 dose. The V and J genes are TRBV9 and TRBJ1-6, with TRBD1 identical over 10 bases. This sequence was found in an adult who received the AZD1222 COVID-19 vaccine. The DNA for the CDR3 is TGTGCCAGCAGCGGACCCGGGACAGGGGTCTCCTATAATTCACCCCTCCACTTT. This encodes CASSGPGTGVSYNSPLHF.